This T cell receptor (beta chain) was recovered during a study of lymphopenia after photon versus proton radiotherapy. Sequencing used immunoSEQ multiplex PCR; TCRdb keeps in-frame clones, though not all of them. The sample records about 7,500 clones, approximately 91% being singletons. Study-wide findings and caveats: Under photons, naive T cells and diversity fell while effector/memory populations rose. A bigger post-nadir fall in TCR diversity correlated inversely with survival time in deceased patients. After the lymphocyte nadir, photon-treated repertoires showed oligoclonal expansion, especially of CD8+ Temra cells. Only patients who died were analyzed for survival; proton advantage is unproven.

The CDR3 is 14 residues long. The germline gives CDR1 SGHRS, CDR2 YFSETQ. Trimming cost V 4 bases and J 4 bases, with 12 bases left between them. Worth noting for this clone: What it binds is unknown.

The TCR was taken from a woman in her 70s with pancreatic cancer. The rearrangement links TRBV5-1 to TRBJ1-5; weak D call: TRBD1 (6 bases). The input for sequencing was peripheral blood, taken from a patient treated with photon-based radiotherapy. The CDR3 coding sequence is TGCGCCAGCAGCCAGGACAGCCAGAATCAGCCCCAGCATTTT. Its translation is CASSQDSQNQPQHF.